The present T cell receptor (beta chain) was sequenced within a study of human T cells and chemical hapten exposure. Study information: The patient population, which was mostly female, had alopecia areata, totalis or universalis.

This clonotype was detected a few times. The time point was: patch test 3, about 24 weeks after DPC sensitization. Documented treatment: therapeutic diphenylcyclopropenone sensitization with weekly scalp DPC. Blood sampling occurred before each patch-test application. TCRdb re-analysed the RACE reads in MiXCR, keeping a single row per CDR3 protein. Of over 80,000 distinct CDR3 sequences listed, approximately 11% were seen once; the top ten hold 0.8% to 1.2%. The CDR3 consists of 12 residues. Germline CDR1 reads SNHLY; CDR2 reads FYNNEI. With V trimmed by 6 bases and J by 5 bases, 3 bases remained unmatched.

This chain connects TRBV2 to TRBJ1-1, with 7 bases identical to TRBD1. This material consisted of whole blood, taken in connection with sensitization to the hapten diphenylcyclopropenone (DPC). This TCR was recovered from a woman in her 30s with alopecia areata. Some clones in this sample may be carry-over from other donors' samples. CDR3 DNA sequence: TGTGCCAGCAGGACGGGACAGACTGAAGCTTTCTTT. Translation gives CASRTGQTEAFF.